This TCR beta chain emerged from a study of T cells expressing NK-cell markers. Study summary: Repertoire data for TCR beta were derived from sorted T cells (CD3+CD56+NKG2C+, CD3+CD56+NKG2C- and CD3+CD56-NKG2C+).

TCRdb reprocessed the 5' RACE reads and keeps a single row for each CDR3 protein, giving no DNA. Its table lists 200,000 to 300,000 distinct CDR3 sequences. Per the germline V gene, CDR1 is DFQATT and CDR2 is SNEGSKA (reference sequence). The CDR3 consists of 13 residues. As concerns this clonotype: Its antigen is still unknown.

General observations from the study: CD8+ T cells in 5 to 7 donors included dominant NKG2C+ clonotypes at roughly 1.0-7.5%.

The sequencing sample was made of blood T cells: a sorted CD56 or NKG2C T cell subset, CD4+ or CD8+ T cells, or bulk PBMC T cells (not recorded which). This receptor was identified in a man between 18 and 29 years old in good health. The chain is built from TRBV20-1 and TRBJ2-7; with no DNA, the TCRdb D assignment of TRBD2 cannot be verified. CDR3 sequence reads: CSAQGEGGYEQYF.